A single count supports the clone carrying this T cell receptor (beta chain). The V segment lost 5 bases and the J segment 4 bases; nucleotides outside the gene matches: 8. Germline V gives CDR1 SGHVS, CDR2 FNYEAQ. The CDR3 extends over 16 amino acids. This specimen belongs to a study of T cell changes during pregnancy in multiple sclerosis. Method: immunoSEQ multiplex PCR; TCRdb's copy keeps in-frame clones and lacks some. The sample holds some 55,000 clones; more than 85% are singletons and the top ten take roughly 1.2%. This TCR was recovered from a female donor in good health, enrolled as a control in a pregnancy study. The chain has TRBV7-6 and TRBJ1-1; the match to TRBD1 covers 12 bases. The source material was peripheral blood, sampled after pregnancy. The CDR3 spells CASSGPGQGAPTEAFF. The CDR3 bases are TGTGCCAGCAGCGGCCCGGGACAGGGGGCGCCCACTGAAGCTTTCTTT.